Below, 29 T cell receptor beta chains from the same sample are listed, as sequenced in a study of blood T cell repertoires in COVID-19. Sequenced by immunoSEQ multiplex PCR; TCRdb stores in-frame clones only, minus some. Here the sample spans over 150,000 clones, around 90% being singletons. Sequenced input: PBMCs or T cells enriched from blood (not recorded which). Receptors originate from a woman in her 30s who had recovered from COVID-19.

The rearrangement links TRBV7-2 to TRBJ2-3; 14 bases are shared with TRBD2. V shed 1 base, J shed 5 bases, and the junction held 2 bases outside the gene matches. CDR1 SGHTA and CDR2 FQGNSA come from the germline V gene. The CDR3 length is 16 residues. The CDR3 loop is CASSLGLAGGEDTQYF. In DNA form, the CDR3 reads TGTGCCAGCAGCTTAGGACTAGCGGGGGGGGAAGATACGCAGTATTTT. Combining the CDR3 with reference TRBV7-2 and TRBJ2-3 gives the whole variable domain GAGVSQSPSNKVTEKGKDVELRCDPISGHTALYWYRQSLGQGLEFLIYFQGNSAPDKSGLPSDRFSAERTGGSVSTLTIQRTQQEDSAVYLCASSLGLAGGEDTQYFGPGTRLTVL.

The chain is built from TRBV5-5 and TRBJ2-7, with TRBD1 matching over 7 bases. The V segment lost 2 bases and the J segment 1 base; nucleotides outside the gene matches: 3. Looked up from germline, CDR1 is SGHKS and CDR2 is YYEKEE (reference sequence). The CDR3 has 14 amino acids. CDR3 amino acids: CASSFSGQSYEQYF. CDR3 coding DNA: TGTGCCAGCAGCTTTTCGGGACAGTCCTACGAGCAGTACTTC.

This clone showed up just a few times. This chain uses TRBV12-3 or TRBV12-4 with TRBJ1-1; TRBD1 might be the D (6 bases). V was pared by 3 bases and J by 11 bases, with 13 bases between. This CDR3 comprises 12 residues. The CDR3 DNA is TGTGCCAGCAGTTTTTATAACAGGGAGGCTTTCTTT. The encoded protein is CASSFYNREAFF.

This rearrangement joins TRBV6-2 or TRBV6-3 to TRBJ2-7; possible D gene TRBD1, 5 bases. The CDR3 length is 14 residues. V gave up 5 bases and J gave up 2 bases, with 13 bases separating them. Per the germline V gene, CDR1 is MNHEY and CDR2 is SVGEGT. For the CDR3, the DNA is TGTGCCAGCAGTGACTGGGGCCGAACCTACGAGCAGTACTTC. It encodes CASSDWGRTYEQYF.

V gene TRBV4-1 combines with J gene TRBJ1-2, with D maybe TRBD1 (5 bases). The germline V gene has CDR1 MGHRA and CDR2 YSYEKL. Trimming left V 0 bases short and J 9 bases short, with 20 bases between. CDR3 size: 16 residues. The CDR3 sequence is CASSQEAGQGENSYTF. The CDR3, as DNA: TGCGCCAGCAGCCAAGAAGCTGGGCAGGGCGAGAACAGCTACACCTTC.

The J gene is TRBJ2-7, the V gene TRBV19, with TRBD1 as a possible D gene (6 bases). The germline gives CDR1 LNHDA, CDR2 SQIVND (reference sequence). Trimming shortened V by 3 bases and J by 3 bases, and 12 bases separated the two germline ends. The CDR3 extends over 14 amino acids. For the CDR3, the DNA is TGTGCCAGTAGTATTAGTTTACAGGGCTACGAGCAGTACTTC. This gives the protein CASSISLQGYEQYF.

V gene TRBV5-1 combines with J gene TRBJ1-2, with D unresolved. V was pared by 2 bases and J by 6 bases, with 11 bases between. Germline V CDR1 and CDR2: SGHRS, YFSETQ. CDR3 length equals 13 residues. CDR3 region: CASSFAQIDGYTF. The CDR3 nucleotides read TGCGCCAGCAGCTTTGCCCAGATCGATGGCTACACCTTC. Variable domain in full (rest from reference TRBV5-1 and TRBJ1-2): KAGVTQTPRYLIKTRGQQVTLSCSPISGHRSVSWYQQTPGQGLQFLFEYFSETQRNKGNFPGRFSGRQFSNSRSEMNVSTLELGDSALYLCASSFAQIDGYTFGSGTRLTVV.

V is TRBV19 and J is TRBJ1-5; D may be TRBD1 (6 bases). Germline CDR1 LNHDA, CDR2 SQIVND (reference sequence). The CDR3 has 15 amino acids. The V gene lost 8 bases and the J gene lost 3 bases, with 17 bases spanning the gap. The CDR3 DNA reads as TGTGCCAGTCATCCGGACAGAGAACTCAATCAGCCCCAGCATTTT. Translating it yields CASHPDRELNQPQHF.

The chain is built from TRBV27 and TRBJ2-2; D unclear. Trimming pared 1 base from V and 6 bases from J, leaving 12 bases between. The CDR3 runs 15 residues. The V gene's germline CDR1 is MNHEY and CDR2 SMNVEV (reference sequence). CDR3 amino acids: CASSLLTAPAGELFF. For the CDR3, the DNA is TGTGCCAGCAGTTTATTAACAGCCCCGGCCGGGGAGCTGTTTTTT.

This chain joins TRBV5-1 and TRBJ2-3, with 7 bases lining up with TRBD2. Trimming at V came to 3 bases and at J to 6 bases, leaving 7 bases not matched to a gene. This CDR3 comprises 14 residues. Looked up from germline, CDR1 is SGHRS and CDR2 is YFSETQ. The CDR3 DNA follows: TGCGCCAGCAGCTCGGGAGGATCGAGGGATACGCAGTATTTT. It is translated as CASSSGGSRDTQYF.

In this sample, this clone turned up once. The chain is built from TRBV20-1 and TRBJ1-2, with 7 positions matching TRBD1. CDR3 length: 11 residues. Germline V lookup: CDR1 DFQATT, CDR2 SNEGSKA (reference sequence). The V gene end was trimmed by 7 bases and the J gene end by 1 base; junction bases not matched to a gene: 0. The CDR3 loop is CSGDSNYGYTF. CDR3 in DNA: TGCAGTGGGGACAGTAACTATGGCTACACCTTC.

This clone came up once. The chain recombines TRBV14 with TRBJ2-7; 9 nucleotides agree with TRBD1. The CDR3 sequence is 15 residues long. Germline CDR1 SGHDN, CDR2 FVKESK. With V trimmed by 1 base and J by 3 bases, 4 bases remained unmatched. DNA for the CDR3: TGTGCCAGCAGCCAAGCCGGACAGGGGATCTACGAGCAGTACTTC. Protein: CASSQAGQGIYEQYF.

This clone occurred once. DNA for the CDR3: TGCGCCAGCAGCTCAGGGACAGGTAACTACGAGCAGTACTTC. As protein: CASSSGTGNYEQYF. V and J are TRBV5-1 and TRBJ2-7, with TRBD1 matching 8 bases. This CDR3 has 14 amino acids. Germline V gene lookup returns CDR1 SGHRS and CDR2 YFSETQ. Trimming at V came to 3 bases and at J to 3 bases, leaving 5 bases not matched to a gene.

This chain connects TRBV18 to TRBJ1-5, with a tentative D call TRBD1 (6 bases). Trimming removed 2 bases at V and 6 bases at J, with 14 bases between. CDR3 length: 15 residues. The V gene's germline CDR1 is KGHSH and CDR2 LQKENI. The CDR3 nucleotides read TGTGCCAGCTCACCAGGAACAGGGAATTCTCAGCCCCAGCATTTT. This encodes CASSPGTGNSQPQHF.

The chain joins TRBV3-1 (or the pseudogene TRBV3-2) to TRBJ2-1; 11 bases agree with TRBD2. V lost 4 bases, J lost 9 bases, and 8 bases stayed unmatched. Germline V lookup: CDR1 LGHDT, CDR2 YNNKEL (reference sequence). The CDR3 contains 15 residues. Here the CDR3 reads CASSPGVAGGVEQFF. The DNA for the CDR3 is TGTGCCAGCAGCCCCGGAGTAGCGGGAGGGGTTGAGCAGTTCTTC.

The V gene is TRBV7-8, the J gene TRBJ1-5, with 10 bases fitting TRBD1. Per the germline V gene, CDR1 is SGHVS and CDR2 is FQNEAQ. The V segment lost 4 bases and the J segment 5 bases; nucleotides outside the gene matches: 5. This CDR3 has 15 residues. The CDR3 protein is CASSSDRGLDQPQHF. The CDR3 bases are TGTGCCAGCAGCTCCGACAGGGGGCTGGATCAGCCCCAGCATTTT.

V gene TRBV9 combines with J gene TRBJ1-2, with D tentatively TRBD1 (5 bases). Trimming took off 3 bases at V and 7 bases at J, with 22 bases between the two ends. Germline loops: CDR1 SGDLS, CDR2 YYNGEE. The CDR3 is 16 residues long. The DNA of the CDR3 is TGTGCCAGCAGCGGAACCCCAACGCGGGGGTCGGTTGGCTACACCTTC. It codes for CASSGTPTRGSVGYTF.

The rearrangement uses TRBV5-4 and TRBJ2-5; 15 bases fit TRBD2. J gave up 9 bases and V 0 bases, and 6 bases lay outside the gene matches. In germline, CDR1 is SGHNT, CDR2 YYREEE (reference sequence). The length of the CDR3 is 16 residues. The CDR3 coding sequence is TGTGCCAGCAGCTTGGCCGGGACTAGCGGGAGGCCGCCCCAGTACTTC. Protein sequence: CASSLAGTSGRPPQYF.

This clone was seen more than once but under ten times. J is TRBJ2-1 and V is TRBV7-6; the match to TRBD2 covers 8 bases. Trimming took 5 bases from V and 6 from J; bases not matched to a gene: 18. Germline CDR1 is SGHVS and CDR2 is FNYEAQ. The CDR3 covers 18 residues. The CDR3 loop reads CASSLSYGGVPTSNEQFF. Here the CDR3 DNA reads TGTGCCAGCAGCCTATCGTACGGGGGGGTACCTACGAGCAATGAGCAGTTCTTC.

The chain is built from TRBV6-1 and TRBJ1-1; D call uncertain. The germline gives CDR1 MNHNS, CDR2 SASEGT. The CDR3 sequence is 15 residues long. Trimming stripped 6 bases from V and 10 bases from J, with 24 bases between. DNA of the CDR3: TGTGCCAGCAGGACCGAACGGGAGCCATCATCGGGAGCTTTCTTT. The encoded protein is CASRTEREPSSGAFF.

The V and J genes are TRBV10-3 and TRBJ1-1; 7 nucleotides align to TRBD1. The CDR3 is made up of 14 amino acids. Germline V gene lookup returns CDR1 ENHRY and CDR2 SYGVKD. V lost 5 bases and J lost 1; bases outside the gene matches: 4. CDR3 DNA: TGTGCCATCAGTATAGGACAGGAGAACACTGAAGCTTTCTTT. It yields the protein CAISIGQENTEAFF.

J is TRBJ2-7 and V is TRBV10-3; TRBD2 matches 15 bases. This CDR3 has 15 amino acids. Germline-derived CDR1 and CDR2 are ENHRY and SYGVKD. V lost 7 bases and J lost 5; bases outside the gene matches: 6. The CDR3 region has the DNA TGTGCCATCACCTCCGGGACTAGCGGGGGGAACGAGCAGTACTTC. This gives the protein CAITSGTSGGNEQYF.

This chain links TRBV19 with TRBJ1-1; weak D call: TRBD1 (6 bases). This CDR3 contains 14 residues. The V and J ends lost 4 bases and 1 base respectively, with 10 bases between them. Germline V gene lookup returns CDR1 LNHDA and CDR2 SQIVND (reference sequence). The CDR3 protein is CASSRAGANTEAFF. In DNA form, the CDR3 reads TGTGCCAGTAGTAGGGCAGGGGCGAACACTGAAGCTTTCTTT.

This chain links TRBV28 with TRBJ2-7, with no clear D. The CDR3 runs to 13 residues. Germline-derived CDR1 and CDR2 are MDHEN and SYDVKM. V lost 3 bases, J lost 1 base, and 7 bases lay in between. In nucleotides, the CDR3 is TGTGCCAGCAGTTTGATCAGTTCCTACGAGCAGTACTTC. Its protein product is CASSLISSYEQYF. The full variable domain, completed using reference TRBV28 and TRBJ2-7, is DVKVTQSSRYLVKRTGEKVFLECVQDMDHENMFWYRQDPGLGLRLIYFSYDVKMKEKGDIPEGYSVSREKKERFSLILESASTNQTSMYLCASSLISSYEQYFGPGTRLTVT.

The CDR3: CASSPGISPYEQYF. As DNA, the CDR3 is TGTGCCAGCAGCCCGGGAATCAGCCCCTACGAGCAGTACTTC. J is TRBJ2-7 and V is TRBV9, with D possibly being TRBD2 (5 bases). The germline V gene has CDR1 SGDLS and CDR2 YYNGEE. V was trimmed by 4 bases and J by 2 bases, leaving 13 bases between them. CDR3 length: 14 amino acids.

The V call is TRBV7-9, the J call TRBJ2-7, with D possibly matching TRBD2 (5 bases). Germline V gives CDR1 SEHNR, CDR2 FQNEAQ (reference sequence). The germline V and J ends were trimmed by 8 bases and 2 bases, with 10 bases remaining between them. The CDR3 sequence is 12 residues long. In DNA, the CDR3 is TGTGCCAGCGGACTTTCACCCTACGAGCAGTACTTC. Amino acid sequence: CASGLSPYEQYF. The full variable domain, its missing parts supplied by reference TRBV7-9 and TRBJ2-7, is DTGVSQNPRHKITKRGQNVTFRCDPISEHNRLYWYRQTLGQGPEFLTYFQNEAQLEKSRLLSDRFSAERPKGSFSTLEIQRTEQGDSAMYLCASGLSPYEQYFGPGTRLTVT.

Concerning this clone itself: In the same sample, other DNA sequences code for this CDR3. V is TRBV7-9 and J is TRBJ2-7; 7 bases are a match to TRBD2. V was clipped by 4 bases and J by 0 bases; unmatched bases: 6. CDR1 is SEHNR, CDR2 FQNEAQ, per germline (reference sequence). CDR3 length: 15 amino acids. CDR3 in DNA: TGTGCCAGCAGCTCCCTAGCGGCTGCCTCCTACGAGCAGTACTTC. Translated: CASSSLAAASYEQYF.

This clone came up a few times. J is TRBJ2-3 and V is TRBV7-9, with D possibly TRBD2 on 5 matching bases. CDR1 and CDR2 (germline): SEHNR, FQNEAQ (reference sequence). V gave up 0 bases and J gave up 2 bases, with 6 bases separating them. CDR3 length: 14 residues. The CDR3 protein is CASSLAADTDTQYF. The DNA of the CDR3 is TGTGCCAGCAGCTTAGCAGCGGACACAGATACGCAGTATTTT.

This chain joins TRBV7-3 and TRBJ1-1; D unresolved. The CDR3 extends over 13 amino acids. V was clipped by 1 base and J by 6 bases, with 9 bases between them. Germline V gene lookup returns CDR1 SGHTA and CDR2 FQGTGA. The CDR3 coding sequence is TGTGCCAGCAGCTTAAACGCGATCTCTGAAGCTTTCTTT. Translating gives CASSLNAISEAFF.